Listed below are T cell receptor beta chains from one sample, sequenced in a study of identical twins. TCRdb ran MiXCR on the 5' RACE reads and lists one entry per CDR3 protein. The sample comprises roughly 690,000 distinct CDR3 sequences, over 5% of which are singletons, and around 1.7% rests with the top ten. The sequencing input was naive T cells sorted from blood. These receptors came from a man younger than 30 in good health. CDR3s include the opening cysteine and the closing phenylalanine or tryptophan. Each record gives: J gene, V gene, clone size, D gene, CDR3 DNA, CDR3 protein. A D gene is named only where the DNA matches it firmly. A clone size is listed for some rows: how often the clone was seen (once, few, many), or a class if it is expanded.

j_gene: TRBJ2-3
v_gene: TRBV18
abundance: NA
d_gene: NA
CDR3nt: TGTGCCAGCTCACCACCAAGGGGAAGAACCACAGATACGCAGTATTTT
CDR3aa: CASSPPRGRTTDTQYF

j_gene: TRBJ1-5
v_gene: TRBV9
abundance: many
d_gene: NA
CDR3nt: TGTGCCAGCAGCGTAGGGGATGGGGTCAATCAGCCCCAGCATTTT
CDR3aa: CASSVGDGVNQPQHF

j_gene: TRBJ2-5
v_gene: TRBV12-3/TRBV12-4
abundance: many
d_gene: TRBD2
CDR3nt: TGTGCCAGCTCTGCGGGAGGGCCGGGGGGAGAGACCCAGTACTTC
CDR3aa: CASSAGGPGGETQYF

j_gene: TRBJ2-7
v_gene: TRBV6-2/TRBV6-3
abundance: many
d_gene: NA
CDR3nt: TGTGCCTCCAGTAGGGTCGGGACTCACTCGGAGCAGTACTTC
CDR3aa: CASSRVGTHSEQYF

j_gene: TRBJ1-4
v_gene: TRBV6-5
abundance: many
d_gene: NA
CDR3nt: TGTGCCAGCAGTTACGGTCCAGAGGCTAATGAAAAACTGTTTTTT
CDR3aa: CASSYGPEANEKLFF

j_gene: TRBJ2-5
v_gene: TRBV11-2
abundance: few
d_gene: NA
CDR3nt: TGTGCCAGCAGCTTAAGTACAACGGGAAGGGAGACCCAGTACTTC
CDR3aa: CASSLSTTGRETQYF

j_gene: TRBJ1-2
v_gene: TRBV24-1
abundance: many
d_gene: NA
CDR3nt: TGTGCCACCAGTGCCCTCGAGTCTAGCTACACCTTC
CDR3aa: CATSALESSYTF

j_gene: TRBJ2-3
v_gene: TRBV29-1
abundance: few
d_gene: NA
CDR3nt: TGCAGCGTTGTGGGAACAGGGTCCGGAGATACGCAGTATTTT
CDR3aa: CSVVGTGSGDTQYF

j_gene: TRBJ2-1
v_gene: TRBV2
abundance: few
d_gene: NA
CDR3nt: TGTGCCAGCCAACTAGAGAGGGGAGAGCAGTTCTTC
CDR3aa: CASQLERGEQFF

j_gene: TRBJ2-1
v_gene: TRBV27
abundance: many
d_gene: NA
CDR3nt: TGTGCCAGCAGCCTAACAGACTACAATGAGCAGTTCTTC
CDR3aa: CASSLTDYNEQFF

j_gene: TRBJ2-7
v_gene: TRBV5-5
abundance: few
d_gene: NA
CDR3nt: TGTGCCAGCAGCTTTTATATGCAGGGTGGGGACGAGCAGTACTTC
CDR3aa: CASSFYMQGGDEQYF

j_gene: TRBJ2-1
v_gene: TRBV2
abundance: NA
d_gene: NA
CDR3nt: TGTGCCAGCAGTGCTCGAGAAAGGGTTTCCGTCAATGAGCAGTTCTTC
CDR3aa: CASSARERVSVNEQFF

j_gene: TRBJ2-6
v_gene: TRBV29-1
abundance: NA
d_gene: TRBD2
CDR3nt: TGCAGCGTTGATATTAGCGGGAGGGCTGGGGCCAACGTCCTGACTTTC
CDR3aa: CSVDISGRAGANVLTF

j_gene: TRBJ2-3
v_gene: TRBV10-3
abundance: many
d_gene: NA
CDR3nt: TGTGCCATCAGTGTTGGGGGAGGCACAGATACGCAGTATTTT
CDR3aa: CAISVGGGTDTQYF

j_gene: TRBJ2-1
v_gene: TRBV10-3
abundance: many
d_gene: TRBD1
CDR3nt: TGTGCCACCCGCACAGCAGGGGGTGTAAATGAGCAGTTCTTC
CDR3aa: CATRTAGGVNEQFF

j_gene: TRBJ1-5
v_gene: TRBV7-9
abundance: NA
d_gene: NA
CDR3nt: TGTGCCAGCAGCTATAGTACAGGGTATAATCAGCCCCAGCATTTT
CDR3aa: CASSYSTGYNQPQHF

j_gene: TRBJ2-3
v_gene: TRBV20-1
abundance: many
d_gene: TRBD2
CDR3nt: TGCAGTGCTGCCGGGACTAGCGCTACAGATACGCAGTATTTT
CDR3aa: CSAAGTSATDTQYF

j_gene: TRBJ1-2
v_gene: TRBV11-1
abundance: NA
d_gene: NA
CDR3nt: TGTGCCAGCAGCTTCCCGGACAGAAACTATGGCTACACCTTC
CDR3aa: CASSFPDRNYGYTF

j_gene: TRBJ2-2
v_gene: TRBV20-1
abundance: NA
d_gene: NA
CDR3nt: TGCAGTGCTAAACCGGTGCCAGTCCGTGGGGCCGGGGAGCTGTTTTTT
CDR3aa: CSAKPVPVRGAGELFF

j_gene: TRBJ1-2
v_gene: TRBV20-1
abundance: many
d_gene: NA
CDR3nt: TGCAGTGGAGGATGGGGACTGGATGGCTACACCTTC
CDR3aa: CSGGWGLDGYTF

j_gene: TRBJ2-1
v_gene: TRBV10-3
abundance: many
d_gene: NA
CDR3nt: TGTGCGTCTCGGGTGGCCCCCTACAATGAGCAGTTCTTC
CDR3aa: CASRVAPYNEQFF

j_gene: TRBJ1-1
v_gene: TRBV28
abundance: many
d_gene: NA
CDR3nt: TGTGCCAGCAGTTTTAGACAGGCGAAGGCTTTCTTT
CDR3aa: CASSFRQAKAFF

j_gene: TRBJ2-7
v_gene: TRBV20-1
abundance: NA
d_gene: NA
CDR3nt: TGCAGTGCTAGAGACTCGGCGGGAACCTCCTACGAGCAGTACTTC
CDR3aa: CSARDSAGTSYEQYF

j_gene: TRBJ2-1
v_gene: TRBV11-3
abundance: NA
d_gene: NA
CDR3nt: TGTGCCAGCGTCGCATCAGGGCTTATGGGCTCCACTGAGCAGTTCTTC
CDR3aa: CASVASGLMGSTEQFF

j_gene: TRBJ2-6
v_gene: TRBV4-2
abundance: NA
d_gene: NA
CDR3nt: TGTGCCAGCAGCCAAGAAGGGGCATCTGGGGCCAACGTCCTGACTTTC
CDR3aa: CASSQEGASGANVLTF